Below, one TCR beta chain is given with its context. This clonotype occurred a few times. There is no known antigen for this receptor. No qualities accompany the bases; no much larger clone lies one base away. These data belong to a study of response to subunit inactivated influenza vaccine (dated by TCRdb to 2017 to 2018). Describing the broader study: Deep quantitative profiling of the T cell receptor repertoire was used in the study to follow responses to a trivalent subunit inactivated influenza vaccine.

Counted from cysteine to phenylalanine, this CDR3 has 14 amino acids. Just the 42-base CDR3 DNA is kept, in frame starting at base 1. CDR1 MNHEY and CDR2 SMNVEV are derived from the germline V gene (reference sequence). The germline V and J ends show losses of 6 bases and 3 bases respectively, and no gene match explains 7 bases of the junction. Study-level results and caveats: According to the authors, only a limited number of new T cells may be recruited by each seasonal influenza vaccination.

Library generation was performed with RT-PCR. TCRdb names Illumina HiSeq 2500 as the instrument used. TCRdb passed the public sequencing reads through fastp at Q25 and MiXCR, retaining productive beta sequences. When rows share a CDR3 protein, they turn into one entry using the most common DNA and genes. Counted in this sample were about 650,000 distinct CDR3 sequences; around 15% of them appeared once. The ten largest clonotypes hold 6.5% to 8% of the sample. The clonotype comes from a man over 45 who received an inactivated influenza vaccine. Donor details come from another sample of the same person, matched by shared clones. The sample here was PBMCs from blood, taken around 15 days before vaccination. The chain was built from TRBV27 and TRBJ2-7; 8 bases in between match TRBD1. The CDR3 protein is CASRRRQGYYEQYF. The DNA sequence is as follows: TGTGCCAGCAGGAGAAGACAGGGGTACTACGAGCAGTACTTC.